This T cell receptor beta chain is drawn from a study of post-analysis software for immune sequencing data. Between the trimmed V and J ends, which lost 6 bases and 6 bases, there was a span of 17 bases. Germline lookup yields CDR1 ENHRY and CDR2 SYGVKD. This CDR3 has 14 amino acids. Built from TCR beta cDNA, the libraries had unique molecular identifiers in them. TCRdb analysed the PCR reads with MiXCR anew, one entry per CDR3 protein. Here the sample spans fewer than 900,000 distinct CDR3 sequences, more than 45% being singletons. Of note for this clonotype: Its antigen is unidentified.

Whole-study results and caveats: With TRBV5-6, TRBV5-1 and TRBV20-1 included, 4 or 5 TRBV segments were more frequent in patients than in controls.

Source material: blood. The chain couples TRBV10-3 to TRBJ1-2; D unresolved. This TCR came from a girl aged 10-17 years with multiple sclerosis. The CDR3 here is CAISPGERADGYTF. The CDR3, as DNA: TGTGCCATCAGCCCGGGAGAGCGGGCCGATGGCTACACCTTC.